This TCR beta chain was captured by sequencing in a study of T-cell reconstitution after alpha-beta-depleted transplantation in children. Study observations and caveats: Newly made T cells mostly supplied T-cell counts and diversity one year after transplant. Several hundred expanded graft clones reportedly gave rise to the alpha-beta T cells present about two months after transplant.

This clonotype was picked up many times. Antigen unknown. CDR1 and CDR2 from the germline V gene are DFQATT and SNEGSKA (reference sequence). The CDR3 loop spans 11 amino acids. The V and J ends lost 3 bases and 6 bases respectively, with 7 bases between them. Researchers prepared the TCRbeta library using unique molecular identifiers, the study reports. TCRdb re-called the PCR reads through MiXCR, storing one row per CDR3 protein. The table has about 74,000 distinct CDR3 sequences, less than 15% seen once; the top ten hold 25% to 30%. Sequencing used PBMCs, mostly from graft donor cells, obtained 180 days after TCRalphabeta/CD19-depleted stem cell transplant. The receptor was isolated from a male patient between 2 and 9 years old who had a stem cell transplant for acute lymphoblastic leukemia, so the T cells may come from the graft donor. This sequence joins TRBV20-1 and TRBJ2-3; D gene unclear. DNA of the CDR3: TGCAGTGCTAGGAAATTCGATACGCAGTATTTT. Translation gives CSARKFDTQYF.